The source of this T cell receptor (beta chain) is a study of shared clonotypes between healthy human individuals. Assay: immunoSEQ multiplex PCR; the TCRdb copy retains only in-frame clones and omits some. The table includes under 2,000,000 clones, about 95% detected once. With respect to this clone: The antigen is unknown.

CDR3 length: 17 amino acids. Selected positively for CCR7 and CD45RO-negative, naive CD8 cells excluded terminally differentiated effector memory CD45RA+ cells. Notes on the study in general: When compared with the clonotypes that were shared by all four sorted-subset donors, the non-shared clonotypes turned out to have lower generation probabilities. Incomplete sequencing of sorted subsets was indicated by rarefaction despite large depth.

V and J are TRBV12-2 and TRBJ2-7. TRBV12-2 is classified as a pseudogene. Sequenced material: naive CD8+ T cells sorted from blood. The TCR sequence derives from a young man in good health. CDR3 region: CASRSTLRDGGTYEQYF. The CDR3 nucleotides read TGTGCAAGTCGCTCAACTTTAAGGGACGGTGGGACCTACGAGCAGTACTTC.